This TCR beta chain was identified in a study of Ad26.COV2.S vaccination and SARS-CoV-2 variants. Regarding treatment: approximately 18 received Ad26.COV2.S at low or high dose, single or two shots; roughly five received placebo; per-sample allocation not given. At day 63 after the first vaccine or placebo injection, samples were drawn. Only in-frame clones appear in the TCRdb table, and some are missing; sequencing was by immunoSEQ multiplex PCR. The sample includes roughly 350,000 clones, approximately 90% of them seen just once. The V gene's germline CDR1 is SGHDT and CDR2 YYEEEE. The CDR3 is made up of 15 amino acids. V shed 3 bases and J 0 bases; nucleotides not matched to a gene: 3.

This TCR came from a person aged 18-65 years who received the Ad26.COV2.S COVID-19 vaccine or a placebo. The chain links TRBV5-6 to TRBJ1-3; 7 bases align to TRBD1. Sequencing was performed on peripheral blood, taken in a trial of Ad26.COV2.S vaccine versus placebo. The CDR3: CASSWGQISGNTIYF. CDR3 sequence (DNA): TGTGCCAGCAGCTGGGGACAGATCTCTGGAAACACCATATATTTT.